This paragraph covers one T cell receptor (beta chain) sequence. Its matching antigen is unknown. It was with 60 Vbeta and 13 Jbeta primers that the PCR ran. Clones were read by immunoSEQ multiplex PCR, and TCRdb kept only the in-frame ones, dropping some. The table has over 75,000 clones, 65% to 85% seen once. The sample is drawn from a study of cytomegalovirus exposure and HLA in healthy donors. Study as a whole: Of fewer than 450 genotyped donors, around 76% clustered with self-reported Caucasian donors. Findings and limits, study-wide: Presence/absence analyses rested on an assumption that sequencing depth was roughly uniform across donors.

The V and J ends lost 4 bases and 7 bases, in that order; junction bases with no gene match: 9. This CDR3 spans 16 amino acids. Germline values: CDR1 PRHDT, CDR2 FYEKMQ (reference sequence). The chain joins TRBV13 to TRBJ2-2; 10 bases fit TRBD1. This clonotype was sampled from a woman between 45 and 60 years old in good health and CMV-seronegative. Sequencing input: PBMCs. CDR3 sequence: CASSSRDRGFGGELFF. The CDR3 nucleotides read TGTGCCAGCAGCTCGAGGGACAGGGGCTTTGGCGGGGAGCTGTTTTTT. The variable domain in full, completed from reference TRBV13 and TRBJ2-2, reads AAGVIQSPRHLIKEKRETATLKCYPIPRHDTVYWYQQGPGQDPQFLISFYEKMQSDKGSIPDRFSAQQFSDYHSELNMSSLELGDSALYFCASSSRDRGFGGELFFGEGSRLTVL.